Each of the 22 T cell receptor beta chains below was sequenced from the same sample in a study of CD8+CD57+ T cells in acquired aplastic anemia. Genomic DNA templated the TCR beta VDJ and CDR3 profiling. TCRdb analysed the reads with MiXCR anew, one entry per CDR3 protein. The sample contains over 100,000 distinct CDR3 sequences, 41% of which appear only once. Sequenced sample: sorted CD4+, CD8+, or CD8+CD57+ T cells (not recorded which) from PBMCs. The receptors were gathered from a human donor in good health, serving as a control.

This clonotype was seen at least ten times. V and J are TRBV3-1 and TRBJ1-1; unclear D gene. The CDR3 covers 14 residues. Per germline, CDR1 LGHDT and CDR2 YNNKEL (reference sequence). V was clipped by 1 base and J by 5 bases, with 11 bases between them. The CDR3 bases are TGTGCCAGCAGCCAAGGGCGGGGAACGACTGAAGCTTTCTTT. It encodes CASSQGRGTTEAFF.

The V gene is TRBV25-1, the J gene TRBJ1-6; D gene uncertain. This CDR3 is built from 14 residues. Deletions cut 1 base from V and 10 bases from J, with 11 bases between. The germline V gene has CDR1 MGHDK and CDR2 SYGVNS. The CDR3 DNA reads as TGTGCCAGCAGTGAATTGGGGTTTTGGTCACCCCTCCACTTT. Its protein product is CASSELGFWSPLHF.

J is TRBJ2-7 and V is TRBV10-3; D gene unclear. V lost 3 bases to trimming and J lost 6 bases, with 6 bases between them. The CDR3 covers 11 residues. Germline loops: CDR1 ENHRY, CDR2 SYGVKD. CDR3 DNA sequence: TGTGCCATCAGTGACCGCGGCGAGCAGTACTTC. It translates to CAISDRGEQYF.

In this sample, this clonotype turned up many times. This chain connects TRBV12-3 or TRBV12-4 to TRBJ2-2; 7 nucleotides agree with TRBD2. J was trimmed by 8 bases and V by 0 bases; bases with no gene match: 0. The CDR3 is 13 residues long. The CDR3 DNA reads TGTGCCAGCAGTTTAGCGGGAGGGGGGGAGCTGTTTTTT. Translating gives CASSLAGGGELFF.

In this sample, this clonotype turned up many times. V usage is TRBV5-4 and J usage is TRBJ1-6; TRBD1 matches at 9 bases. With 3 bases clipped from V and 1 base from J, the junction kept 11 bases outside the gene matches. Per the germline V gene, CDR1 is SGHNT and CDR2 is YYREEE (reference sequence). CDR3 length equals 19 residues. The CDR3 loop is CASSYGQGRIGSYNSPLHF. CDR3 DNA: TGTGCCAGCAGCTATGGACAGGGGCGTATTGGGTCCTATAATTCACCCCTCCACTTT.

This clonotype appeared many times. The chain couples TRBV10-1 to TRBJ2-7; perhaps TRBD1 as D (5 bases). Germline V gives CDR1 WNHNN, CDR2 SYGVQD (reference sequence). The germline V and J ends were trimmed by 8 bases and 4 bases, with 9 bases remaining between them. This CDR3 has 11 amino acids. CDR3 region: CASEDKYEQYF. The CDR3 DNA reads as TGCGCCAGCGAGGACAAATACGAGCAGTACTTC.

The chain carries TRBV24-1 and TRBJ2-7; tentatively, D is TRBD1 (5 bases). Deletions cut 11 bases from V and 4 bases from J, with 20 bases between. The CDR3 covers 14 residues. The V gene's germline CDR1 is KGHDR and CDR2 SFDVKD. The CDR3 loop is CASSLVARTYEQYF. The CDR3 region has the DNA TGTGCCAGCAGCTTAGTGGCCAGGACATACGAGCAGTACTTC.

This clonotype was observed once. The J gene is TRBJ2-5, the V gene TRBV24-1, with D perhaps TRBD2 (5 bases). V lost 3 bases and J lost 5, with 12 bases in between. The germline gives CDR1 KGHDR, CDR2 SFDVKD. The CDR3 loop spans 14 amino acids. Here the CDR3 reads CATSDTGVRETQYF. CDR3 nucleotide sequence: TGTGCCACCAGTGATACCGGGGTTCGCGAGACCCAGTACTTC.

This clonotype has at least ten counts. Written as DNA, the CDR3 is TGTGCCAGCAGCTCCGGGTACGTGGTTGGGGACTACACCTTC. This translates into CASSSGYVVGDYTF. The rearrangement links TRBV11-2 to TRBJ1-2, with D hard to call. CDR1 is SGHAT, CDR2 FQNNGV, per germline. Trimming pared 4 bases from V and 10 bases from J, leaving 19 bases between. CDR3 length: 14 amino acids.

In its sample, this clonotype was seen many times. CDR3 in DNA: TGCGCCAGCAGCTTAGGGGGGACTAGCACAGATACGCAGTATTTT. It translates to CASSLGGTSTDTQYF. The chain joins TRBV5-1 to TRBJ2-3; D may match TRBD1 or TRBD2 (6 bases each). The V gene lost 2 bases and the J gene lost 0 bases, with 10 bases spanning the gap. Germline lookup yields CDR1 SGHRS and CDR2 YFSETQ. This CDR3 contains 15 residues.

This clonotype was seen ten or more times. V usage is TRBV29-1 and J usage is TRBJ2-2; D unclear. V lost 1 base, J lost 1 base, and 4 bases lay in between. Germline assignment: CDR1 SQVTM and CDR2 ANQGSEA. The CDR3 sequence is 13 residues long. This chain's CDR3 is CSVEAENTGELFF. The CDR3 nucleotides read TGCAGCGTTGAAGCTGAGAACACCGGGGAGCTGTTTTTT.

The gene calls are TRBV9 and TRBJ2-2; D is unclear. Germline V gene data show CDR1 as SGDLS and CDR2 as YYNGEE. The CDR3 extends over 12 amino acids. Between the trimmed V and J ends, which lost 1 base and 7 bases, there was a span of 5 bases. CDR3 protein: CASSVSHGELFF. Here the CDR3 DNA reads TGTGCCAGCAGCGTAAGTCACGGGGAGCTGTTTTTT.

Comment on this clonotype: A junction boundary mismatches the germline segment, possibly from a read error. This chain connects TRBV12-3 or TRBV12-4 to TRBJ1-6; TRBD1 is a possible D gene (6 bases). This CDR3 has 13 amino acids. For the CDR3, the DNA is TGTGCCAGCATCCAAAACGGCCAGGGGCCCCTTCACTTT. Its translation is CASIQNGQGPLHF.

This rearrangement joins TRBV20-1 to TRBJ2-3; D is perhaps TRBD2 (5 bases). With 3 bases removed from V and 2 bases from J, the gap between germline ends came to 15 bases. CDR1 DFQATT and CDR2 SNEGSKA come from the germline V gene (reference sequence). CDR3 length equals 15 residues. This chain's CDR3 is CSASFPLVSTDTQYF. The CDR3, as DNA: TGCAGTGCTAGTTTTCCACTAGTCTCCACAGATACGCAGTATTTT.

This rearrangement joins TRBV19 to TRBJ1-3, with D perhaps matching TRBD1 (5 bases). Trimming pared 4 bases from V and 7 bases from J, leaving 11 bases between. The CDR3 covers 13 residues. Germline V gives CDR1 LNHDA, CDR2 SQIVND (reference sequence). As DNA, the CDR3 is TGTGCCAGTAGTAAGGGACGGTCGAACACCATATATTTT. Translating gives CASSKGRSNTIYF.

The chain employs TRBV6-4 and TRBJ1-1; D is uncertain. Germline values: CDR1 MRHNA, CDR2 SNTAGT. This CDR3 contains 13 residues. Trimming removed 4 bases at V and 0 bases at J, with 6 bases between. CDR3 sequence (DNA): TGTGCCAGCAGTGTAGGGTTGAACACTGAAGCTTTCTTT. This translates into CASSVGLNTEAFF.

This clonotype was observed at least ten times. The V call is TRBV5-1, the J call TRBJ2-7; unclear D gene. Germline CDR1 SGHRS, CDR2 YFSETQ. The CDR3 extends over 12 amino acids. The V end lost 0 bases, the J end lost 6 bases, and 7 bases lay between the germline ends. The CDR3 bases are TGCGCCAGCAGCTTGGTGTCGGGCGAGCAGTACTTC. Translated: CASSLVSGEQYF.

Points on this clonotype: This could be a read error, since a much larger clone is one nucleotide away. The chain uses TRBV5-1 and TRBJ2-5, with a weak D call TRBD2 (7 bases). CDR3 length: 13 amino acids. Germline values: CDR1 SGHRS, CDR2 YFSETQ. The V end lost 0 bases, the J end lost 11 bases, and 14 bases lay between the germline ends. CDR3 region: CASSLVYGGRQYF. The CDR3 coding sequence is TGCGCCAGCAGCTTGGTTTACGGGGGGCGGCAGTACTTC. Variable domain in full (rest from reference TRBV5-1 and TRBJ2-5): KAGVTQTPRYLIKTRGQQVTLSCSPISGHRSVSWYQQTPGQGLQFLFEYFSETQRNKGNFPGRFSGRQFSNSRSEMNVSTLELGDSALYLCASSLVYGGRQYFGPGTRLLVL.

Ten or more counts support this clonotype. This chain uses TRBV9 with TRBJ2-2, with D perhaps being TRBD1 or TRBD2 (5 bases each). Germline assignment: CDR1 SGDLS and CDR2 YYNGEE. Trimming removed 0 bases from V and 7 bases from J, with 16 bases in between. The CDR3 spans 16 residues. The CDR3 region has the DNA TGTGCCAGCAGCGTAGGAGCAGGGACGATGGGCGGGGAGCTGTTTTTT. This sequence encodes CASSVGAGTMGGELFF.

The gene calls are TRBV20-1 and TRBJ1-6; TRBD1 is a possible D gene (5 bases). Per the germline V gene, CDR1 is DFQATT and CDR2 is SNEGSKA (reference sequence). This CDR3 has 14 residues. Deletions cut 2 bases from V and 10 bases from J, with 15 bases between. The CDR3 DNA is TGCAGTGCTAGAAAGCAAGGGGCTAAATCACCCCTCCACTTT. Its translation is CSARKQGAKSPLHF.

The sample holds many counts of this clonotype. The chain links TRBV5-1 to TRBJ1-3, with D possibly TRBD1 on 6 matching bases. In germline, CDR1 is SGHRS, CDR2 YFSETQ. Deletions cut 5 bases from V and 6 bases from J, with 15 bases between. The CDR3 consists of 14 residues. This CDR3 reads CASSESGTQNTIYF. The DNA for the CDR3 is TGCGCCAGCAGTGAGTCCGGGACACAAAACACCATATATTTT.

The chain is built from TRBV10-3 and TRBJ2-7; 8 bases are shared with TRBD1. This CDR3 comprises 15 residues. Trimming cost V 0 bases and J 3 bases; bases outside gene matches: 4. Germline V gene lookup returns CDR1 ENHRY and CDR2 SYGVKD. In DNA, the CDR3 is TGTGCCATCAGTGAGTCCCGGACAGGGAGCTACGAGCAGTACTTC. It specifies CAISESRTGSYEQYF.